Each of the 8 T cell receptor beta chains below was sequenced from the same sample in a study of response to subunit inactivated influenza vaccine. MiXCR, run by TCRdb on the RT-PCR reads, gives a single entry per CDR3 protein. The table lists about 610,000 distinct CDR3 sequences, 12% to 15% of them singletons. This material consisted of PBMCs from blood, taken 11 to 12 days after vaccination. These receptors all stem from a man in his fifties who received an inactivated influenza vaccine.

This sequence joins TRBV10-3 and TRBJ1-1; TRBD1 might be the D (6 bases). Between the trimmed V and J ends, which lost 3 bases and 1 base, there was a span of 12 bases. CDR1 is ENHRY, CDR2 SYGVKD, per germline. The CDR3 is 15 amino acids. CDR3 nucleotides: TGTGCCATCAGTGAAGAGGGACACTCGAACACTGAAGCTTTCTTT. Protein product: CAISEEGHSNTEAFF.

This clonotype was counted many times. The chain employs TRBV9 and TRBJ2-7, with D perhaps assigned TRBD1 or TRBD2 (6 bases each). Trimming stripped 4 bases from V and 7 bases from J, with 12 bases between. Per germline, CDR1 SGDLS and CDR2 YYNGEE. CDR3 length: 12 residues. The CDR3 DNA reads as TGTGCCAGCAGCCCAGGAGGGGGAGAGCAGTACTTC. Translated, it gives CASSPGGGEQYF.

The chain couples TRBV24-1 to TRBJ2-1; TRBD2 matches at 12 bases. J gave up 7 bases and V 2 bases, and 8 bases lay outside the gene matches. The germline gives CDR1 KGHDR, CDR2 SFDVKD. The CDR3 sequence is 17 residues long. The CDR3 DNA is TGTGCCACCAGTGATTCGCTTAGACTAGCGGGAGATAATGAGCAGTTCTTC. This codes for CATSDSLRLAGDNEQFF.

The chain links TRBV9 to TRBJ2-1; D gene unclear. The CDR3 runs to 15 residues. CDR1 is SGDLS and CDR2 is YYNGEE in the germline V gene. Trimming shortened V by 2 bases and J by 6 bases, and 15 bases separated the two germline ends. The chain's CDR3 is CASSVGFGPTNEQFF. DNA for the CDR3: TGTGCCAGCAGCGTGGGGTTCGGGCCAACCAATGAGCAGTTCTTC.

The CDR3 sequence: CASSLGRSDNEQFF. CDR3 DNA sequence: TGTGCCAGCAGCTTGGGAAGATCCGACAATGAGCAGTTCTTC. This sequence joins TRBV5-6 and TRBJ2-1; D is undetermined. This CDR3 is built from 14 residues. In germline, CDR1 is SGHDT, CDR2 YYEEEE. V lost 0 bases and J 5 bases, leaving 9 bases between the germline ends.

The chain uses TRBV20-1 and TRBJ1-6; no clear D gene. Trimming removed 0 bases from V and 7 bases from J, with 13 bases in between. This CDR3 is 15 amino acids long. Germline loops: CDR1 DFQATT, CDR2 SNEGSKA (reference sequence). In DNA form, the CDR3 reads TGCAGTGCTAGAGAGGGTTCGGGCAGGAATTCACCCCTCCACTTT. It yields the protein CSAREGSGRNSPLHF.

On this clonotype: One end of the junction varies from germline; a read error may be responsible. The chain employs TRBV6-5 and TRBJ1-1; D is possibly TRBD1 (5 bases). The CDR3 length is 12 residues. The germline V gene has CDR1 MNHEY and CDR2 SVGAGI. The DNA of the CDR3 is TGTGGCAGCAGTTATAGGGGCACTGAAGCTTTCTTT. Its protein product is CGSSYRGTEAFF.

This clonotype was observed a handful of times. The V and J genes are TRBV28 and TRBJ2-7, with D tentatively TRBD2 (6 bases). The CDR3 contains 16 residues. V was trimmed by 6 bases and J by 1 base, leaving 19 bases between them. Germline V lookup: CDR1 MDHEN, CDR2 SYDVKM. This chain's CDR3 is CASSSASVARSYEQYF. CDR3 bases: TGTGCCAGCAGCTCCGCTAGCGTTGCTAGGTCCTACGAGCAGTACTTC.